A single sample gave rise to the 10 T cell receptor beta chains below, sequenced in a study of T-cell reconstitution after alpha-beta-depleted transplantation in children. Molecular barcoding with unique molecular identifiers was used for the TCRbeta library. TCRdb itself ran the PCR reads through MiXCR, one entry per CDR3 protein. The table records approximately 97,000 distinct CDR3 sequences, less than 6% of them present only once. Material: PBMCs, mostly from graft donor cells, obtained 60 days after TCRalphabeta/CD19-depleted stem cell transplant. All receptors derive from a female patient aged 2-10 years who had a stem cell transplant for Fanconi anemia, so the T cells may come from the graft donor.

The table lists this clonotype with many counts. This chain connects TRBV28 to TRBJ2-7; D may be TRBD1 (6 bases). The germline V and J ends were trimmed by 7 bases and 0 bases, with 16 bases remaining between them. CDR3 length: 15 amino acids. Germline V gene sequence: CDR1 MDHEN, CDR2 SYDVKM. As DNA, the CDR3 is TGTGCCAGCACCTATCGGACAGAGAGCTCCTACGAGCAGTACTTC. It translates to CASTYRTESSYEQYF. Variable domain in full (rest from reference TRBV28 and TRBJ2-7): DVKVTQSSRYLVKRTGEKVFLECVQDMDHENMFWYRQDPGLGLRLIYFSYDVKMKEKGDIPEGYSVSREKKERFSLILESASTNQTSMYLCASTYRTESSYEQYFGPGTRLTVT.

The chain recombines TRBV5-6 with TRBJ1-2, with 7 bases that match TRBD1. Germline lookup yields CDR1 SGHDT and CDR2 YYEEEE. After removal of 4 bases from V and 2 bases from J, the junction contained 8 bases not matched to a gene. CDR3 size: 15 residues. Here the CDR3 DNA reads TGTGCCAGCAGCCCGACGGGACAGCAAAACTATGGCTACACCTTC. Translated: CASSPTGQQNYGYTF.

This clonotype was found many times. J is TRBJ2-1 and V is TRBV5-1; D may match TRBD1 or TRBD2 (5 bases each). V dropped 0 bases and J dropped 9 bases, with 19 bases sitting between them. Germline V gene lookup returns CDR1 SGHRS and CDR2 YFSETQ. This CDR3 is built from 16 residues. Here the CDR3 DNA reads TGCGCCAGCAGCTTGGGGGACCCGTTTAGAGTGGGTGAGCAGTTCTTC. This translates into CASSLGDPFRVGEQFF.

The table lists this clonotype with many counts. The gene calls are TRBV20-1 and TRBJ2-7, with no clear D. V lost 3 bases and J 1 base, leaving 10 bases between the germline ends. Germline V CDR1 and CDR2: DFQATT, SNEGSKA (reference sequence). This CDR3 comprises 13 residues. CDR3 coding DNA: TGCAGTGCTAGTAGCAGGCTTTCCTACGAGCAGTACTTC. Its translation is CSASSRLSYEQYF.

There are a few counts of this clonotype. The chain is built from TRBV7-6 and TRBJ2-1; TRBD1 is a possible D gene (6 bases). CDR1 SGHVS and CDR2 FNYEAQ come from the germline V gene. The length of the CDR3 is 15 residues. V was cut by 1 base and J by 2 bases, with 9 bases left in between. The CDR3 here is CASSLVQGTYNEQFF. As DNA, the CDR3 is TGTGCCAGCAGCTTAGTGCAGGGGACCTACAATGAGCAGTTCTTC.

This clonotype was counted at least ten times. The chain combines TRBV5-1 with TRBJ2-1, with D uncertain. Trimming cost V 4 bases and J 9 bases, with 14 bases left between them. The germline gives CDR1 SGHRS, CDR2 YFSETQ. The CDR3 loop spans 13 amino acids. In nucleotides, the CDR3 is TGCGCCAGCAGCCCCGGACCACAAAGTGAGCAGTTCTTC. The encoded protein is CASSPGPQSEQFF.

V gene TRBV15 combines with J gene TRBJ2-1; TRBD2 agrees at 8 bases. CDR3 length equals 16 residues. J lost 3 bases, V lost 0 bases, and 4 bases had no gene match. Germline assignment: CDR1 LNHNV and CDR2 YYDKDF (reference sequence). CDR3 loop: CATSRDYGGGYNEQFF. CDR3 DNA sequence: TGTGCCACCAGCAGAGATTACGGGGGGGGCTACAATGAGCAGTTCTTC.

This clonotype was detected a few times. The V gene is TRBV6-5, the J gene TRBJ2-5; 7 bases line up with TRBD1. The CDR3 has 17 amino acids. J gave up 5 bases and V 3 bases, and 15 bases lay outside the gene matches. Germline V CDR1 and CDR2: MNHEY, SVGAGI. CDR3 loop: CASSYHRQGVDRETQYF. The CDR3 region has the DNA TGTGCCAGCAGTTATCATCGACAGGGCGTGGACCGGGAGACCCAGTACTTC.

Ten or more counts support this clonotype. V gene TRBV13 combines with J gene TRBJ1-3; TRBD1 aligns across 7 bases. CDR1 and CDR2 (germline): PRHDT, FYEKMQ (reference sequence). After removal of 6 bases from V and 1 base from J, the junction contained 6 bases not matched to a gene. There are 15 residues in the CDR3. The CDR3 region is CASSQMTGSGNTIYF. In nucleotides, the CDR3 is TGTGCCAGCAGTCAGATGACAGGGTCTGGAAACACCATATATTTT. The variable domain in full, completed from reference TRBV13 and TRBJ1-3, reads AAGVIQSPRHLIKEKRETATLKCYPIPRHDTVYWYQQGPGQDPQFLISFYEKMQSDKGSIPDRFSAQQFSDYHSELNMSSLELGDSALYFCASSQMTGSGNTIYFGEGSWLTVV.

This clonotype came up many times. The chain links TRBV12-3 or TRBV12-4 to TRBJ2-3, with TRBD1 identical over 7 bases. The CDR3 is made up of 19 amino acids. V lost 8 bases to trimming and J lost 5 bases; unmatched junction nucleotides: 25. CDR3 sequence (DNA): TGTGCCAGCGCAAACAGGGGCTCCTCCTTTGCCTTAATGGGAGATACGCAGTATTTT. Translating gives CASANRGSSFALMGDTQYF.